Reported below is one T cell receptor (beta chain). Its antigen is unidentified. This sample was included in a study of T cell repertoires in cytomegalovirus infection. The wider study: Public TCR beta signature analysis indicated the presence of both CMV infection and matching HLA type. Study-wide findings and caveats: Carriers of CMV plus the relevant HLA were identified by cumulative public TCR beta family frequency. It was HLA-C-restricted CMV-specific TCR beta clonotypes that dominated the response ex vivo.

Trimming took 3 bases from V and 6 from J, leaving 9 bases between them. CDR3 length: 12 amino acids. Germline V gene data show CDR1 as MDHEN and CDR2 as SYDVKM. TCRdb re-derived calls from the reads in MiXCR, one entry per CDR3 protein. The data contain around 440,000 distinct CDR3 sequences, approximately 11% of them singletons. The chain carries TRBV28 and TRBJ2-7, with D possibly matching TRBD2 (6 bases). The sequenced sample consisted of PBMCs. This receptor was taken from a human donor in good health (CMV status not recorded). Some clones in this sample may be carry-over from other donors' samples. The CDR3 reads CASSLGTSEQYF. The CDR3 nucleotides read TGTGCCAGCAGTTTGGGGACTTCCGAGCAGTACTTC.